This record concerns one T cell receptor beta chain sequence. The sample belongs to a study of blood T cell repertoires in COVID-19. Turning to the study itself: Specimens from acute and convalescent COVID-19 originated in the United States, Italy and Spain. T cells, B-cell-depleted T cells, or PBMCs supplied cDNA or gDNA.

Authors' methods: Estimates of nucleated cell counts were drawn from the amplification of reference gene primers. The repertoire was sequenced with immunoSEQ multiplex PCR; TCRdb's copy has only in-frame clones and lacks some. The V and J calls and clone size were taken over from that table, and D and trimming were inferred from the DNA. This sample carries 200,000 to 250,000 clones, approximately 86% of them seen once, and the ten largest clones take 3% to 3.5%. The CDR3 length is 14 residues. The source material was peripheral blood. The source is a man aged 55 to 70 with acute or convalescent COVID-19. The V gene is TRBV12-2, the J gene TRBJ2-7; no DNA check was done on the table's D call, TRBD1. TRBV12-2 is recorded as a pseudogene. CDR3 protein: CASQDRDRSYEQYF. CDR3 in DNA: TGTGCAAGTCAGGACCGGGACAGATCCTACGAGCAGTACTTC.